The rows below give T cell receptor beta chains drawn from one sample of a study of T cell clones after liver transplantation. TCRdb's copy holds only in-frame clones and misses some; the assay was immunoSEQ multiplex PCR. The sample lists some 34,000 clones, 90% to 95% occurring once. The specimen comprised CD8+ T cells from blood, sampled 12 months after liver transplant. These receptors came from a human patient who received a liver transplant. Some T cells may be graft donor cells. Both conserved end residues are part of each CDR3. The D gene is left open where the match is weak. Part of the rows lack a size; the others show once, few, many or a class for expanded clones.

v_call,clone_size,j_call,cdr3_length,d_call,cdr3_aa,cdr3_nt
TRBV4-3,NA,TRBJ2-1,16,TRBD2,CASSQDSGRGFLRQFF,TGCGCCAGCAGCCAAGACAGCGGGAGGGGGTTTTTGAGACAGTTCTTC
TRBV19,NA,TRBJ2-1,17,NA,CASSIDQVGFVNNEQFF,TGTGCCAGTAGTATAGATCAGGTAGGGTTTGTGAACAATGAGCAGTTCTTC
TRBV27,NA,TRBJ1-3,13,NA,CASSARPGNTIYF,TGTGCCAGCAGCGCCAGGCCTGGAAACACCATATATTTT
TRBV25-1,NA,TRBJ1-1,13,NA,CASREFENTEAFF,TGTGCCAGCAGGGAATTTGAGAACACTGAAGCTTTCTTT
TRBV11-3,NA,TRBJ2-2,16,TRBD2,CASSPSGRETTGELFF,TGTGCCAGCAGCCCAAGCGGGAGAGAGACCACCGGGGAGCTGTTTTTT
TRBV7-9,once,TRBJ2-7,12,NA,CASSGSVYEQYF,TGTGCCAGCAGCGGGAGTGTTTACGAGCAGTACTTC
TRBV7-2,NA,TRBJ2-7,14,NA,CASSFGGSSYEQYF,TGTGCCAGCAGCTTCGGCGGCAGCTCCTACGAGCAGTACTTC
TRBV27,once,TRBJ2-1,14,TRBD2,CASFSGSSYNEQFF,TGTGCCAGCTTTAGCGGGAGCTCCTACAATGAGCAGTTCTTC
TRBV10-3,NA,TRBJ1-1,17,NA,CAISESGRAQGNTEAFF,TGTGCCATCAGTGAGTCGGGCAGAGCTCAAGGGAACACTGAAGCTTTCTTT
TRBV6-6,NA,TRBJ1-4,15,NA,CASSPETPWDEKLFF,TGTGCCAGCAGCCCCGAGACTCCCTGGGATGAAAAACTGTTTTTT
TRBV7-8,NA,TRBJ2-1,18,TRBD2,CASSPWLAGVDPYNEQFF,TGTGCCAGCAGCCCCTGGCTAGCGGGAGTAGACCCCTACAATGAGCAGTTCTTC
TRBV27,NA,TRBJ2-1,13,TRBD2,CASSRGLAGEQFF,TGTGCCAGCAGCCGGGGACTAGCGGGTGAGCAGTTCTTC
TRBV28,NA,TRBJ2-7,12,NA,CASRGAGAEQYF,TGTGCCAGCAGGGGGGCAGGGGCCGAGCAGTACTTC
TRBV11-3,NA,TRBJ1-5,13,NA,CASSLGTSQPQHF,TGTGCCAGCAGCTTGGGAACTTCTCAGCCCCAGCATTTT
TRBV11-2,NA,TRBJ2-7,11,TRBD1,CASSSRGEQYF,TGTGCCAGCAGCTCCAGGGGGGAGCAGTACTTC
TRBV14,NA,TRBJ2-4,14,NA,CASSQDQQENIQYF,TGTGCCAGCAGCCAAGATCAACAGGAAAACATTCAGTACTTC
TRBV11-2,NA,TRBJ2-7,17,NA,CASSPRKIGTTTYEQYF,TGTGCCAGCAGCCCCCGCAAGATAGGGACGACTACCTACGAGCAGTACTTC
TRBV29-1,NA,TRBJ2-7,13,NA,CSVNGGRTYEQYF,TGCAGCGTTAACGGGGGACGCACGTACGAGCAGTACTTC
TRBV6-6,NA,TRBJ2-1,15,TRBD1,CASSSTGADYNEQFF,TGTGCCAGCAGCTCGACAGGGGCTGACTACAATGAGCAGTTCTTC
TRBV7-9,few,TRBJ2-3,12,NA,CASSKNTDTQYF,TGTGCCAGCAGCAAGAACACAGATACGCAGTATTTT
TRBV7-2,NA,TRBJ2-1,12,NA,CASSRINNEQFF,TGTGCCAGCAGCCGTATTAACAATGAGCAGTTCTTC
TRBV2,NA,TRBJ2-1,14,TRBD2,CAEGGLAGVDEQFF,TGTGCCGAGGGCGGACTAGCCGGGGTCGATGAGCAGTTCTTC
TRBV6-5,NA,TRBJ1-1,13,NA,CASSYSTGLEAFF,TGTGCCAGCAGTTACTCGACGGGGCTAGAAGCTTTCTTT
TRBV5-4,NA,TRBJ2-3,15,NA,CASSARVGPADTQYF,TGTGCCAGCAGCGCGCGGGTGGGGCCCGCAGATACGCAGTATTTT
TRBV6-5,NA,TRBJ2-1,13,NA,CASSYYPVDEQFF,TGTGCCAGCAGTTACTACCCTGTCGATGAGCAGTTCTTC
TRBV15,NA,TRBJ2-3,13,TRBD2,CATSRLALDTQYF,TGTGCCACCAGCCGACTAGCGCTAGATACGCAGTATTTT
TRBV10-3,once,TRBJ2-5,16,NA,CAISESSPLGGGTQYF,TGTGCCATCAGTGAGTCGAGCCCCCTCGGAGGCGGGACCCAGTACTTC
TRBV27,NA,TRBJ2-1,17,NA,CASSLSWGDETRNEQFF,TGTGCCAGCAGTTTATCTTGGGGAGATGAGACCCGCAATGAGCAGTTCTTC
TRBV2,NA,TRBJ2-3,15,TRBD2,CASKGLDGPTDTQYF,TGTGCCAGCAAGGGACTAGACGGGCCCACAGATACGCAGTATTTT
TRBV19,NA,TRBJ2-3,15,NA,CASSPLGTSTDTQYF,TGTGCCAGTAGTCCTCTGGGGACTAGCACAGATACGCAGTATTTT
TRBV7-3,NA,TRBJ2-5,13,TRBD1,CASSAGTGGPEYF,TGTGCCAGCAGCGCCGGGACAGGGGGTCCGGAGTACTTC
TRBV6-6,NA,TRBJ2-3,15,TRBD2,CASSLTGGSADTQYF,TGTGCCAGCAGTCTTACGGGCGGGAGCGCAGATACGCAGTATTTT
TRBV12-5,NA,TRBJ2-3,17,NA,CASGSTTGRPPTDTQYF,TGTGCTAGTGGTTCCACGACAGGGAGGCCACCCACAGATACGCAGTATTTT
TRBV19,NA,TRBJ2-1,16,TRBD2,CASSTLEWGGSNEQFF,TGTGCCAGTAGTACCCTGGAATGGGGCGGGAGCAATGAGCAGTTCTTC
TRBV7-9,NA,TRBJ2-1,16,TRBD2,CASSLGGLAVYNEQFF,TGTGCCAGCAGCTTAGGGGGACTAGCGGTGTACAATGAGCAGTTCTTC